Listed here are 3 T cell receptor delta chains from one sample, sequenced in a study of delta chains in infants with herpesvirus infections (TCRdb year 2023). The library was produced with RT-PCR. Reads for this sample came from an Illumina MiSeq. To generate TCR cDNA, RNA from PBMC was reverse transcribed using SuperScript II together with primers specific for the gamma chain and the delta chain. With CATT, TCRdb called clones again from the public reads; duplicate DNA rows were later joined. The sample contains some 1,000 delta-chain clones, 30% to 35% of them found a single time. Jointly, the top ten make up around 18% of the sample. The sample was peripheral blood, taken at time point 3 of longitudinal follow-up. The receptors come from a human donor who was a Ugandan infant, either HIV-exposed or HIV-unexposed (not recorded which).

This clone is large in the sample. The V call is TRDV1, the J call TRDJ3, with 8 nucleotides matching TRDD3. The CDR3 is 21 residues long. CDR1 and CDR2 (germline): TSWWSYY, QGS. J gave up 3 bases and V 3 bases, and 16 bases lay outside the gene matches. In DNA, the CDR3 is TGTGCTCTTGGGGAGCCCCCGTACTGGGGGTTTAGATTCTGGGACACCCGACAGATGTTTTTC. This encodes CALGEPPYWGFRFWDTRQMFF.

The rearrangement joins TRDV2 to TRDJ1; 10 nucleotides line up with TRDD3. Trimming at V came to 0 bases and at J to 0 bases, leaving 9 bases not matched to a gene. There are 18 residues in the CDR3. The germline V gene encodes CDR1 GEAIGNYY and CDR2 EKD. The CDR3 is CACDTVAITGGYTDKLIF. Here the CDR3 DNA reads TGTGCCTGTGACACCGTCGCAATTACTGGGGGATACACCGATAAACTCATCTTT.

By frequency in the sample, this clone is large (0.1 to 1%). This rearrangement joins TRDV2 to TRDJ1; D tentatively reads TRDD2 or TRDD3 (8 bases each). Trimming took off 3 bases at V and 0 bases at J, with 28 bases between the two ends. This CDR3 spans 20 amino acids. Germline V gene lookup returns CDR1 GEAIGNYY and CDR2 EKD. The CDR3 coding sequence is TGTGCCTGTGACTCCCTTCCTAGGCTGGGGGACAACCTGTACACCGATAAACTCATCTTT. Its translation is CACDSLPRLGDNLYTDKLIF.